This is a list of T cell receptor beta chains from one sample in a study of cytotoxic CD8 clonotypes in ibrutinib-treated CLL. Assay used: immunoSEQ multiplex PCR; TCRdb lists only in-frame clones, some missing. The sample includes about 200,000 clones, around 75% seen only once; the top ten take about 6.4%. Here the sequenced sample was PBMCs, taken after 12 months of ibrutinib treatment. Every receptor here comes from a human donor with chronic lymphocytic leukemia. CDR3s leave out the opening cysteine and the closing phenylalanine or tryptophan. Each record gives: V gene, clone size, CDR3 protein. The size entry is marked missing in some rows and otherwise reads once, few, many or a size class.

TRBV7-3 | - | ASSLGTIQGGNIQY
TRBV6-6 | - | ASSFTREPANGYT
TRBV7-2 | - | ASSLGGASYGYT
TRBV19 | - | ASSMSAAVSGNTIY
TRBV5-1 | - | ASSPGQSYGYT
TRBV7-9 | - | ASSPSYLFYNYGYT
TRBV4-1 | - | ASSQVDEKLF
TRBV29-1 | - | SVDVRPYNEQF
TRBV9 | many | ASSLGGKGAEQY
TRBV7-2 | - | ASSFASGRGVETQY
TRBV11-2 | - | ASRQQGATGELF
TRBV5-6 | - | ASSLLDRAEKLF
TRBV28 | few | ASSFWQGGSNTEAF
TRBV19 | - | ASSPPGWVGNEQF
TRBV30 | - | AWSVGASGTYEQY
TRBV28 | - | ATRSSGSTYEQY
TRBV11-3 | - | ASSLGGPQDTQY
TRBV28 | - | ASSSPTGATYEQY
TRBV7-2 | few | ASSSRGGANTGELF
TRBV5-1 | - | ASSLARDSPNEKLF
TRBV7-9 | - | ASSPQRGAPQH
TRBV25-1 | - | ASSQGVTGELF
TRBV30 | - | GQRGLTGIQY
TRBV19 | - | ASSRGGNTEAF
TRBV9 | - | ASSAGTGILGGNTIY
TRBV29-1 | - | SVPDRRTYGYT
TRBV10-3 | few | AISEPASNQPQH
TRBV7-3 | - | ASPPGHKYPYEQY
TRBV30 | - | AWSDTRGTNEKLF
TRBV30 | - | ARDFYTGELF
TRBV16 | - | ASTRTTYGYT
TRBV7-2 | - | ASSADRALSGANVLT
TRBV2 | - | ASSALRQASEQY
TRBV18 | - | ASSPRPGQLMDTQY
TRBV6-1 | - | ASRSSYVTAEAF
TRBV6-6 | - | ASSYGGQQQF
TRBV4-3 | - | ASSQDSGQGAWEQY
TRBV9 | - | ASRAGTINYGYT
TRBV30 | - | ACCPGGAGTEAF
TRBV11-2 | - | ASSLNRLNEKLF
TRBV7-7 | - | ASSLSGSTEAF
TRBV5-3 | few | ARSLLAGYEAF
TRBV6-5 | once | ASSWGDRGSGNTIY
TRBV20-1 | - | SAHYYEQY
TRBV5-1 | - | ASSLVGDIFKEKLF
TRBV7-9 | - | ASSARTSGKNEQF
TRBV6-1 | - | ASSPGQGVSYGYT
TRBV9 | - | ASSAAGTSMANEQF
TRBV29-1 | - | SVSPSWGVVGYT